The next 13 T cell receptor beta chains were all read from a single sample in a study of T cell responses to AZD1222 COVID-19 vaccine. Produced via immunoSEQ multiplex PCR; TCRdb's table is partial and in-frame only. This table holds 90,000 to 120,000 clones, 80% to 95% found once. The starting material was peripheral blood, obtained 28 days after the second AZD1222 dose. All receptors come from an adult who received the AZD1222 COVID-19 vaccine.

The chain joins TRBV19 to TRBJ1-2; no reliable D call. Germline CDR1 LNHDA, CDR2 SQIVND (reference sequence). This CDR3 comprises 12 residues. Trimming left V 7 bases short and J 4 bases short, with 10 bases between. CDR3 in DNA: TGTGCCAGTATCGGGGATGGCTATGGCTACACCTTC. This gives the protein CASIGDGYGYTF.

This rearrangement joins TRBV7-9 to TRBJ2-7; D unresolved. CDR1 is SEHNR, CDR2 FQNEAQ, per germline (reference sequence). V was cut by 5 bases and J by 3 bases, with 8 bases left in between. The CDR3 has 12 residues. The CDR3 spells CASSIPNYEQYF. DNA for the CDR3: TGTGCCAGCAGCATCCCTAACTACGAGCAGTACTTC.

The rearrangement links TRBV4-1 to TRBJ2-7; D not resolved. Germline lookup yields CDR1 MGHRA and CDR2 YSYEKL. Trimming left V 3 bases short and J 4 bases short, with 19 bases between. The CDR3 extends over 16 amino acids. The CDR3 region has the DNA TGCGCCAGCAGCCACCCAACGGGCGAGACGACGTACGAGCAGTACTTC. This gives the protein CASSHPTGETTYEQYF.

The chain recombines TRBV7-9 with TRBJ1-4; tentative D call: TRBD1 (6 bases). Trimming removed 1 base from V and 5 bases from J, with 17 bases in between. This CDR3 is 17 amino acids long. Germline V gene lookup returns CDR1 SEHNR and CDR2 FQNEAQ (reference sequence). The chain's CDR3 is CASSLVSRGAINEKLFF. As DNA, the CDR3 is TGTGCCAGCAGCTTAGTTTCCCGGGGGGCCATAAATGAAAAACTGTTTTTT.

The CDR3 DNA reads as TGTGCCAGCAGCACCTTCGGACTAGCGGGAGACGAGCAGTACTTC. This encodes CASSTFGLAGDEQYF. The chain has TRBV11-2 and TRBJ2-7, with 13 positions matching TRBD2. The V gene's germline CDR1 is SGHAT and CDR2 FQNNGV. The CDR3 runs to 15 residues. V dropped 5 bases and J dropped 5; count of bases not matched to a gene: 6.

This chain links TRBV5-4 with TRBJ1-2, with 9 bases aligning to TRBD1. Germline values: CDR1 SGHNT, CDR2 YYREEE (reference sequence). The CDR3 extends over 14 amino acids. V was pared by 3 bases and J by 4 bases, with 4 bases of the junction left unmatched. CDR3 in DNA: TGTGCCAGCAGCTGGACAGGGGCAACCTATGGCTACACCTTC. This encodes CASSWTGATYGYTF.

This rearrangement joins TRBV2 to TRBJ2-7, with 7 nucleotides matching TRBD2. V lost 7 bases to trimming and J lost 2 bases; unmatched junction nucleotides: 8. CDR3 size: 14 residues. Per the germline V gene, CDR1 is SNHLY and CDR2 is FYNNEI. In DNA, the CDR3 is TGTGCCAGCACGGGACTGGCGGGGGCCTACGAGCAGTACTTC. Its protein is CASTGLAGAYEQYF.

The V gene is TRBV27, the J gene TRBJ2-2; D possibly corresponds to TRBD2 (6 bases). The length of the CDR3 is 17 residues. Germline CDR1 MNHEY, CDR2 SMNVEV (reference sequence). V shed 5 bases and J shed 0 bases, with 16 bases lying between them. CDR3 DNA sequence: TGTGCCAGCAGTCTCCGGGGGTACTCCCCGAACACCGGGGAGCTGTTTTTT. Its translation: CASSLRGYSPNTGELFF.

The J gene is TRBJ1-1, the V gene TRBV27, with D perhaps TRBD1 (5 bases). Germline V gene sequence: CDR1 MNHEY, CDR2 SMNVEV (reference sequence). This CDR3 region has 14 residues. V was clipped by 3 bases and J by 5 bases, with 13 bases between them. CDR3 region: CASSLRQGGTEAFF. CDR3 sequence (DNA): TGTGCCAGCAGTTTGCGGCAGGGAGGGACTGAAGCTTTCTTT.

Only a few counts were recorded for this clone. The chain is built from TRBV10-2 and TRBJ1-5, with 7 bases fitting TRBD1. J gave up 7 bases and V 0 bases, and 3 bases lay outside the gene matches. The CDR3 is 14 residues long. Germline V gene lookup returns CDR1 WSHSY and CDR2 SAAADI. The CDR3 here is CASSESDRAQPQHF. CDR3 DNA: TGCGCCAGCAGTGAGTCCGACAGGGCACAGCCCCAGCATTTT.

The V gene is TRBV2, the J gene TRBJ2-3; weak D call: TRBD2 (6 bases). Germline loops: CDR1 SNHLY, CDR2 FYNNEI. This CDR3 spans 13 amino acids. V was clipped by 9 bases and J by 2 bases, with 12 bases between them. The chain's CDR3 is CASSAGITDTQYF. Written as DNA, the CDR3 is TGTGCCAGTAGCGCGGGGATCACAGATACGCAGTATTTT.

CDR3 sequence reads: CASSKVNQPQHF. The CDR3 coding sequence is TGTGCCAGTAGTAAGGTGAATCAGCCCCAGCATTTT. The chain carries TRBV19 and TRBJ1-5, with D uncertain. The CDR3 spans 12 residues. V shed 4 bases and J shed 4 bases, with 5 bases lying between them. Germline V lookup: CDR1 LNHDA, CDR2 SQIVND (reference sequence).

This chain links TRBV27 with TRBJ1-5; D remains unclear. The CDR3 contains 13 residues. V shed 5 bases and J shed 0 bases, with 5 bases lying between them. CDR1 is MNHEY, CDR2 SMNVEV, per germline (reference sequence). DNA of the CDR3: TGTGCCAGCAGTCGGAGTAGCAATCAGCCCCAGCATTTT. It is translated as CASSRSSNQPQHF.